This is a list of T cell receptor beta chains from one sample in a study of PD-L1 blockade in urothelial cancer. Clones were read by immunoSEQ multiplex PCR, and TCRdb kept only the in-frame ones, dropping some. The sample consists of roughly 49,000 clones, about 86% of them appearing once. The sample in question was PBMCs, obtained around atezolizumab (anti-PD-L1) treatment. These receptors originate from a man aged 55 to 69 with urothelial cancer. Each CDR3 is given with its conserved first and last residue. The order of the fields is J gene, D gene, V gene, clone size, CDR3 protein, CDR3 DNA. The D gene is left open where the match is weak. The size field is filled for only some rows; it gives once, few, many or a size class.

TRBJ2-3 | NA | TRBV4-2 | many | CASSQALGLDTQYF | TGTGCCAGCAGCCAAGCCCTTGGGCTAGATACGCAGTATTTT
TRBJ2-2 | TRBD1 | TRBV19 | NA | CASSPRTGGNTGELFF | TGTGCCAGTAGTCCCCGGACAGGGGGCAACACCGGGGAGCTGTTTTTT
TRBJ2-1 | NA | TRBV20-1 | NA | CSAPDFNEQFF | TGCAGTGCGCCAGACTTCAATGAGCAGTTCTTC
TRBJ2-7 | TRBD1 | TRBV11-2 | once | CASSLGPTGTGGLEQYF | TGTGCCAGCAGCTTAGGCCCGACAGGGACAGGAGGATTGGAGCAGTACTTC
TRBJ1-1 | TRBD1 | TRBV11-2 | NA | CASSRGQGVNTEAFF | TGTGCCAGCAGCCGGGGACAGGGTGTTAACACTGAAGCTTTCTTT
TRBJ2-3 | NA | TRBV6-4 | NA | CASSEWGWSTDTQYF | TGTGCCAGCAGTGAATGGGGCTGGTCCACAGATACGCAGTATTTT
TRBJ2-6 | NA | TRBV13 | NA | CASSLGTPGANVLTF | TGTGCCAGCAGCCTCGGGACTCCTGGGGCCAACGTCCTGACTTTC
TRBJ1-6 | NA | TRBV14 | NA | CASSQDPQGRAPLHF | TGTGCCAGCAGCCAGGACCCACAGGGTAGGGCACCCCTCCACTTT
TRBJ1-5 | NA | TRBV12-5 | NA | CASGLDLASQPQHF | TGTGCTAGTGGTTTGGATCTAGCCTCTCAGCCCCAGCATTTT
TRBJ2-4 | NA | TRBV7-2 | NA | CASSNRGGNIQYF | TGTGCCAGCAGCAACAGGGGGGGAAACATTCAGTACTTC
TRBJ1-4 | TRBD1 | TRBV19 | NA | CASSIGGGSANEKLFF | TGTGCCAGTAGTATAGGAGGGGGCAGTGCTAATGAAAAACTGTTTTTT
TRBJ2-3 | NA | TRBV9 | NA | CASSPGGLVMGDTQYF | TGTGCCAGCAGCCCAGGGGGACTAGTGATGGGCGATACGCAGTATTTT
TRBJ2-5 | TRBD2 | TRBV7-2 | once | CASSLASTSGETQYF | TGTGCCAGCAGCTTAGCGTCGACTAGCGGGGAGACCCAGTACTTC
TRBJ1-2 | NA | TRBV28 | NA | CASSTPNYGYTF | TGTGCCAGCAGTACACCCAACTATGGCTACACCTTC
TRBJ1-5 | NA | TRBV6-1 | NA | CASSESRGYQPQHF | TGTGCCAGCAGTGAATCCAGGGGATATCAGCCCCAGCATTTT
TRBJ1-2 | NA | TRBV9 | NA | CASSVGTWGGAYGYTF | TGTGCCAGCAGCGTAGGAACGTGGGGGGGAGCCTATGGCTACACCTTC
TRBJ2-4 | NA | TRBV5-4 | NA | CASSWGLGGTKNIQYF | TGTGCCAGCAGCTGGGGGTTGGGGGGTACCAAAAACATTCAGTACTTC
TRBJ2-7 | TRBD1 | TRBV4-2 | NA | CASSQQSTGVAYEQYF | TGTGCCAGCAGCCAGCAATCGACAGGGGTGGCCTACGAGCAGTACTTC
TRBJ2-2 | NA | TRBV6-1 | NA | CASSTVTGELFF | TGTGCCAGCAGCACAGTTACCGGGGAGCTGTTTTTT
TRBJ1-1 | TRBD1 | TRBV6-1 | NA | CASSELGQGLKFTEAFF | TGTGCCAGCAGTGAACTCGGACAGGGTTTAAAATTCACTGAAGCTTTCTTT
TRBJ2-1 | NA | TRBV27 | NA | CASSSLLQDRTEFF | TGTGCCAGCAGTTCTCTCCTACAGGATAGGACGGAGTTCTTC
TRBJ1-1 | TRBD1 | TRBV27 | NA | CASSPTQTGPYTEAFF | TGTGCCAGCAGTCCGACACAGACAGGGCCCTACACTGAAGCTTTCTTT
TRBJ1-5 | NA | TRBV5-8 | NA | CASRTGGQRNQPQHF | TGTGCCAGCAGAACCGGGGGTCAGCGCAATCAGCCCCAGCATTTT
TRBJ1-6 | TRBD1 | TRBV6-6 | NA | CASSYRLWTGDSPLHF | TGTGCCAGCAGTTACCGTTTGTGGACAGGAGATTCACCCCTCCACTTT
TRBJ2-2 | NA | TRBV5-5 | NA | CASSLFWNTGELFF | TGTGCCAGCAGCTTGTTCTGGAACACCGGGGAGCTGTTTTTT
TRBJ1-2 | NA | TRBV4-2 | NA | CASSQETAGYGYTF | TGTGCCAGCAGCCAAGAGACAGCTGGATATGGCTACACCTTC
TRBJ2-5 | NA | TRBV5-1 | NA | CASSLDSGETQYF | TGCGCCAGCAGCTTGGACTCAGGGGAGACCCAGTACTTC
TRBJ2-2 | TRBD1 | TRBV7-8 | few | CASTRGTGDTGELFF | TGTGCCAGCACCCGTGGGACAGGGGACACCGGGGAGCTGTTTTTT
TRBJ2-4 | TRBD2 | TRBV5-4 | NA | CASSPGLGGIQYF | TGTGCCAGCAGCCCGGGACTAGGGGGCATTCAGTACTTC
TRBJ2-2 | TRBD2 | TRBV19 | NA | CASSIRLAGRYSNTGELFF | TGTGCCAGTAGTATCCGACTAGCGGGCAGATATTCGAACACCGGGGAGCTGTTTTTT
TRBJ2-7 | TRBD1 | TRBV5-1 | NA | CASSFDRDEQYF | TGCGCCAGCAGCTTCGACAGGGACGAGCAGTACTTC
TRBJ2-2 | NA | TRBV6-1 | NA | CASSEVSAGELFF | TGTGCCAGCAGTGAAGTTAGTGCCGGGGAGCTGTTTTTT
TRBJ2-2 | TRBD1 | TRBV28 | NA | CASSLKQGYTGELFF | TGTGCCAGCAGTTTGAAACAGGGGTACACCGGGGAGCTGTTTTTT
TRBJ2-3 | TRBD2 | TRBV2 | NA | CASSGFTAGGQDTQYF | TGTGCCAGCAGTGGGTTCACGGCGGGGGGGCAAGATACGCAGTATTTT
TRBJ2-5 | TRBD2 | TRBV9 | few | CASSVGVAGAQETQYF | TGTGCCAGCAGCGTAGGAGTAGCGGGGGCCCAAGAGACCCAGTACTTC
TRBJ1-1 | NA | TRBV6-5 | few | CASSSIQGAFF | TGTGCCAGCAGTTCTATCCAGGGAGCTTTCTTT
TRBJ2-7 | NA | TRBV5-1 | NA | CASSPRQGSYEQYF | TGCGCCAGCAGCCCCCGCCAGGGCTCCTACGAGCAGTACTTC
TRBJ1-1 | NA | TRBV10-3 | NA | CAISAGSQGDTEAFF | TGTGCCATCAGTGCCGGTTCACAGGGCGACACTGAAGCTTTCTTT
TRBJ1-5 | NA | TRBV28 | NA | CASSFGPLHQPQHF | TGTGCCAGCAGTTTTGGGCCCTTACATCAGCCCCAGCATTTT
TRBJ1-1 | NA | TRBV5-1 | NA | CASREDSNTEAFF | TGCGCCAGCAGAGAGGACAGCAACACTGAAGCTTTCTTT
TRBJ1-1 | TRBD1 | TRBV27 | NA | CASSGGQGVMDTEAFF | TGTGCCAGCAGTGGCGGGCAGGGGGTTATGGACACTGAAGCTTTCTTT
TRBJ1-2 | TRBD1 | TRBV29-1 | NA | CSVGQGYGYTF | TGCAGCGTTGGACAGGGGTATGGCTACACCTTC
TRBJ2-3 | TRBD2 | TRBV12-5 | NA | CASGRGLAASTDTQYF | TGTGCTAGTGGGCGGGGACTAGCGGCTAGCACAGATACGCAGTATTTT
TRBJ2-5 | TRBD2 | TRBV6-5 | NA | CASTFGRAWEETQYF | TGTGCCAGCACCTTCGGGAGGGCCTGGGAAGAGACCCAGTACTTC
TRBJ1-1 | NA | TRBV7-9 | few | CASSLRENTEAFF | TGTGCCAGCAGCTTGAGAGAGAACACTGAAGCTTTCTTT
TRBJ2-7 | TRBD2 | TRBV5-4 | NA | CASSRGTSGRGLEQYF | TGTGCCAGCAGCCGGGGGACTAGCGGGAGAGGGCTCGAGCAGTACTTC
TRBJ2-7 | NA | TRBV19 | NA | CASSRREGEYEQYF | TGTGCCAGTAGTCGGCGAGAAGGAGAATACGAGCAGTACTTC
TRBJ2-5 | TRBD1 | TRBV27 | once | CASRRTGTETQYF | TGTGCCAGCAGGCGGACAGGGACAGAGACCCAGTACTTC
TRBJ1-3 | NA | TRBV6-4 | NA | CASRDTTSGNTIYF | TGTGCCAGCAGGGACACTACATCTGGAAACACCATATATTTT